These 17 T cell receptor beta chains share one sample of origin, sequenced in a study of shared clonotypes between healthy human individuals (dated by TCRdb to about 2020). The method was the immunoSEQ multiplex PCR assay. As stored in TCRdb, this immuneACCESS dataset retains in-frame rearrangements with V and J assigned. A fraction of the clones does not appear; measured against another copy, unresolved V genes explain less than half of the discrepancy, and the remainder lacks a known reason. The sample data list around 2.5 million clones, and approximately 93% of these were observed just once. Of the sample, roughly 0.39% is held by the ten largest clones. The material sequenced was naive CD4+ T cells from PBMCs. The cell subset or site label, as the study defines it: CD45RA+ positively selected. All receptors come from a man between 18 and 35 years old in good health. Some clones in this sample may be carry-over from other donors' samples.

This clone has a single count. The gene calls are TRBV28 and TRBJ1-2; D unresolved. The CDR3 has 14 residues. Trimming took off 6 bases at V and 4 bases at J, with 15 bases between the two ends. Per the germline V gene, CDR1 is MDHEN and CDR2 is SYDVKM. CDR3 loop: CASSLAPRIYGYTF. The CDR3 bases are TGTGCCAGCAGCCTAGCCCCGAGGATCTATGGCTACACCTTC.

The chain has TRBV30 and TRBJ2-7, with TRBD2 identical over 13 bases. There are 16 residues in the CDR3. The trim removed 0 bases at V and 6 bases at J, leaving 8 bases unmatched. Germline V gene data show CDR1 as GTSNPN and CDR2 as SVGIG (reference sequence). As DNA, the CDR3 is TGTGCCTGGAGTGTGCCCTGGGGACTAGCGGGATCCGAGCAGTACTTC. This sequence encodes CAWSVPWGLAGSEQYF.

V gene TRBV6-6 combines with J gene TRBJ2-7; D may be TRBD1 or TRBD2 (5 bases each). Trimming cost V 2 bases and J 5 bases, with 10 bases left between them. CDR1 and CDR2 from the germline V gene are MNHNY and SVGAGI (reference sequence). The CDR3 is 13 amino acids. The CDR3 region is CASSYSVGHEQYF. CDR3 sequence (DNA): TGTGCCAGCAGTTACAGCGTGGGACACGAGCAGTACTTC.

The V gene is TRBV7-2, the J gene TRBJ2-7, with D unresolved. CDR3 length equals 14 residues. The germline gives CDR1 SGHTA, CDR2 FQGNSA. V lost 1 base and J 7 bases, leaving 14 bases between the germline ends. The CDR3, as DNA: TGTGCCAGCAGCTTAGAAAGGGTATCCGGGGAGCAGTACTTC. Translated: CASSLERVSGEQYF.

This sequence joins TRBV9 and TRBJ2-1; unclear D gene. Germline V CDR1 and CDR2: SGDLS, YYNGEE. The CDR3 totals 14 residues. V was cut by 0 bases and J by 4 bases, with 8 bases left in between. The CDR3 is CASSVDGFYNEQFF. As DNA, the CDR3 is TGTGCCAGCAGCGTAGATGGATTTTACAATGAGCAGTTCTTC.

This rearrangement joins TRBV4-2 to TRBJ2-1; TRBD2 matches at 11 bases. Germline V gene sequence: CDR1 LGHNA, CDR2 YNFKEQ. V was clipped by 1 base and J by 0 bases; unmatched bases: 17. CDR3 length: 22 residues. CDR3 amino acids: CASSQVRGPGLAGPSSYNEQFF. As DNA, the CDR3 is TGTGCCAGCAGCCAAGTCCGCGGGCCCGGACTAGCGGGCCCTAGCTCCTACAATGAGCAGTTCTTC.

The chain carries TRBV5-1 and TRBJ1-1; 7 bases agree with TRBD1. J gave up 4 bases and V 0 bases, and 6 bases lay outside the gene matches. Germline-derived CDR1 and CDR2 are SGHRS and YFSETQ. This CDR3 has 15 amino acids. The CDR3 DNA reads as TGCGCCAGCAGCTTGGCGGGACAGTACAGCACTGAAGCTTTCTTT. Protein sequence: CASSLAGQYSTEAFF.

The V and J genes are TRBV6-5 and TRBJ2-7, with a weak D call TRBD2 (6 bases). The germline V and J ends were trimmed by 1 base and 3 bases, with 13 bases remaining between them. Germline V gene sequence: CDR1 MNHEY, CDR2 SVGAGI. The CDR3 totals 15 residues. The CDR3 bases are TGTGCCAGCAGTTACTGGAGGGCCATACACTACGAGCAGTACTTC. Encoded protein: CASSYWRAIHYEQYF.

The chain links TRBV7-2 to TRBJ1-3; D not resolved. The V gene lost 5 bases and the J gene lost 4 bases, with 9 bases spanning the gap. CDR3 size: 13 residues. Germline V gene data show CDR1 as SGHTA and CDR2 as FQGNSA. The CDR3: CASSPRGGNTIYF. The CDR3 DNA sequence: TGTGCCAGCAGCCCGCGAGGGGGAAACACCATATATTTT.

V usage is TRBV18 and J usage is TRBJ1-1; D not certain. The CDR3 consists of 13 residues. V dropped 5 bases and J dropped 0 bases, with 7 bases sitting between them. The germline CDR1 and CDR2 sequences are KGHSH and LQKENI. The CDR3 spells CASSGMLNTEAFF. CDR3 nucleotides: TGTGCCAGCTCAGGGATGTTGAACACTGAAGCTTTCTTT.

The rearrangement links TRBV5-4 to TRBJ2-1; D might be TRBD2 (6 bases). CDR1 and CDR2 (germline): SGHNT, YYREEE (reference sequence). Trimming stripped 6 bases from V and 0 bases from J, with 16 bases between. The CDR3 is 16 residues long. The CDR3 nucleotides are TGTGCCAGCAACAGCGGAGGACTAAGCTCCTACAATGAGCAGTTCTTC. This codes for CASNSGGLSSYNEQFF.

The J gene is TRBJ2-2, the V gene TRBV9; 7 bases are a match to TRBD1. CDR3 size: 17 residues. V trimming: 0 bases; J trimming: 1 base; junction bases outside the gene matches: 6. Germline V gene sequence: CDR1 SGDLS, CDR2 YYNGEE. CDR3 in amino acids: CASSVEWGTENTGELFF. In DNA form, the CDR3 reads TGTGCCAGCAGCGTAGAGTGGGGGACAGAGAACACCGGGGAGCTGTTTTTT.

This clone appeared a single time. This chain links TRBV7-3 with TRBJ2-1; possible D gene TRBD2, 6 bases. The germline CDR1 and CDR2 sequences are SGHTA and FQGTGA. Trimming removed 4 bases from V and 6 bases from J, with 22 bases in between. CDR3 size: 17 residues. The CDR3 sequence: CASSSVHLTSRVNEQFF. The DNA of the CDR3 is TGTGCCAGCAGCTCCGTGCATTTGACTAGTCGGGTCAATGAGCAGTTCTTC.

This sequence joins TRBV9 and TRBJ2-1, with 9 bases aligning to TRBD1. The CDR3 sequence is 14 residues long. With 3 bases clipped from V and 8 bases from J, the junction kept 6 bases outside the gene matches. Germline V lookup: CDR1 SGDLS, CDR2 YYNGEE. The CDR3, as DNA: TGTGCCAGCAGCGCCGGACAGGGGTTCGATGAGCAGTTCTTC. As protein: CASSAGQGFDEQFF. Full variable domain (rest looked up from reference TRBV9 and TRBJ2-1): DSGVTQTPKHLITATGQRVTLRCSPRSGDLSVYWYQQSLDQGLQFLIQYYNGEERAKGNILERFSAQQFPDLHSELNLSSLELGDSALYFCASSAGQGFDEQFFGPGTRLTVL.

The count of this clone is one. The CDR3 DNA is TGCAGCGCTGCGACAGGAAAAGAGACCCAGTACTTC. Its protein product is CSAATGKETQYF. V gene TRBV29-1 combines with J gene TRBJ2-5; TRBD1 is a possible D gene (6 bases). The CDR3 has 12 amino acids. V was trimmed by 7 bases and J by 3 bases, leaving 12 bases between them. Germline lookup yields CDR1 SQVTM and CDR2 ANQGSEA. The whole variable domain, remainder taken from reference TRBV29-1 and TRBJ2-5, is SAVISQKPSRDICQRGTSLTIQCQVDSQVTMMFWYRQQPGQSLTLIATANQGSEATYESGFVIDKFPISRPNLTFSTLTVSNMSPEDSSIYLCSAATGKETQYFGPGTRLLVL.

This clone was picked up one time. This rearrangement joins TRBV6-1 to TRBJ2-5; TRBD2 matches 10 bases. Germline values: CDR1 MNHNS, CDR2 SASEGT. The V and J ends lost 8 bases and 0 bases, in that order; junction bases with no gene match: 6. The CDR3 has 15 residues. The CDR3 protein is CASFSGGRYQETQYF. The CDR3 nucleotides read TGTGCCAGCTTTAGCGGGGGGCGGTACCAAGAGACCCAGTACTTC.

The CDR3 protein is CASSSLPGYGYTF. The CDR3 nucleotides are TGTGCCAGCAGTTCCCTGCCGGGCTATGGCTACACCTTC. V and J are TRBV28 and TRBJ1-2; D not certain. Germline assignment: CDR1 MDHEN and CDR2 SYDVKM. Between the trimmed V and J ends, which lost 4 bases and 4 bases, there was a span of 10 bases. This CDR3 has 13 residues.